The text below deals with one T cell receptor (beta chain). The target antigen is unknown. These data belong to a study of Tregs in tolerant kidney transplant recipients. Germline assignment: CDR1 LNHDA and CDR2 SQIVND (reference sequence). V gave up 8 bases and J gave up 2 bases, with 13 bases separating them. The CDR3 loop spans 14 amino acids. CD4+CD25+CD127- Tregs, CD4+CD25- non-Tregs, CD4 and CD8 cells were sorted. Libraries were prepared by immunoSEQ multiplex PCR; TCRdb keeps only in-frame clonotypes and omits some of them. The sample shows 110,000 or so clones, 85% to 95% of them seen only once. Study outcomes and limitations: Biological reproducibility was not directly addressed, but technical replication error appeared minimal.

The TCR originated in a human donor in good health. Sequencing was carried out using CD4+ T cells from blood. The chain has TRBV19 and TRBJ1-5, with D tentatively TRBD1 (6 bases). Written as DNA, the CDR3 is TGTGCCAGTGGCCACAGGGTTGGCAATCAGCCCCAGCATTTT. This gives the protein CASGHRVGNQPQHF.